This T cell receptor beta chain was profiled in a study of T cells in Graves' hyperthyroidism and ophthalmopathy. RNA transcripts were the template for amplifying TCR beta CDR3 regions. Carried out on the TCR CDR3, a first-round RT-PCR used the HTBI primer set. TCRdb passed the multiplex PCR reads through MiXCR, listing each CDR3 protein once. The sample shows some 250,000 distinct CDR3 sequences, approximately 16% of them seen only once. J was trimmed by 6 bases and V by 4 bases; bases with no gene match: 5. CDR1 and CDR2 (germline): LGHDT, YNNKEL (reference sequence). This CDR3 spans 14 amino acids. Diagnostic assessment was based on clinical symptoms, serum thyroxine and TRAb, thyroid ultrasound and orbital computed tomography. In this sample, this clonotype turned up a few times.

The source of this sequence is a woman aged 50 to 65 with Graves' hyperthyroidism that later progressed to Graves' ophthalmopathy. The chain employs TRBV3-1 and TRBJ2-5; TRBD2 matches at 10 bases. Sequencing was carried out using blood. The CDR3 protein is CASSRPSGRKTQYF. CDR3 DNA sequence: TGTGCCAGCAGCCGCCCTAGCGGGAGAAAGACCCAGTACTTC.